The 27 T cell receptor beta chains reported below all come from one sample, sequenced in a study of T-cell reconstitution after alpha-beta-depleted transplantation in children. Preparation of the TCRbeta library used unique molecular identifiers. TCRdb analysed the PCR reads with MiXCR anew, one entry per CDR3 protein. The data show roughly 200,000 distinct CDR3 sequences, about 9.5% seen once. The sample here was PBMCs from the stem cell graft donor, taken from the stem cell graft. These receptors all come from a human donor who donated a stem cell graft to a child with acute lymphoblastic leukemia.

J is TRBJ1-5 and V is TRBV27, with a possible D match to TRBD1 (6 bases). Germline lookup yields CDR1 MNHEY and CDR2 SMNVEV (reference sequence). The CDR3 runs 15 residues. Trimming removed 7 bases at V and 0 bases at J, with 13 bases between. The CDR3 sequence is CASNPRGYSNQPQHF. The CDR3 DNA sequence: TGTGCCAGCAATCCCAGGGGTTATAGCAATCAGCCCCAGCATTTT.

This clonotype was detected only a few times. V usage is TRBV15 and J usage is TRBJ2-1; D remains ambiguous. CDR1 is LNHNV and CDR2 is YYDKDF in the germline V gene (reference sequence). Trimming stripped 1 base from V and 1 base from J, with 5 bases between. This CDR3 contains 14 residues. CDR3 region: CATSRAGSYNEQFF. In DNA, the CDR3 is TGTGCCACCAGCAGAGCGGGTTCCTACAATGAGCAGTTCTTC.

The table lists this clonotype with a few counts. This sequence joins TRBV5-1 and TRBJ2-3; 13 positions match TRBD2. In germline, CDR1 is SGHRS, CDR2 YFSETQ. With V trimmed by 2 bases and J by 5 bases, 17 bases remained unmatched. The CDR3 runs 20 residues. The CDR3 spells CASSFTRAGTSGATGDTQYF. In nucleotides, the CDR3 is TGCGCCAGCAGCTTCACCAGAGCGGGGACTAGCGGGGCCACGGGAGATACGCAGTATTTT.

In this sample, this clonotype turned up many times. V usage is TRBV27 and J usage is TRBJ1-2, with D perhaps matching TRBD1 (6 bases). The CDR3 consists of 12 residues. CDR1 and CDR2 from the germline V gene are MNHEY and SMNVEV (reference sequence). V was trimmed by 5 bases and J by 8 bases, leaving 12 bases between them. The CDR3 reads CASSPPGGGYTF. CDR3 bases: TGTGCCAGCAGTCCACCTGGGGGCGGCTACACCTTC.

This clonotype was seen only a few times. The chain joins TRBV5-1 to TRBJ2-2; TRBD2 matches 8 bases. Looked up from germline, CDR1 is SGHRS and CDR2 is YFSETQ. The CDR3 is 16 amino acids. V lost 0 bases, J lost 3 bases, and 4 bases stayed unmatched. In DNA, the CDR3 is TGCGCCAGCAGCTTGGACCCGGGACTAGACACCGGGGAGCTGTTTTTT. Translating gives CASSLDPGLDTGELFF.

This clonotype was seen a handful of times. CDR3 residues: CASSPGRGLVPGYTF. In DNA, the CDR3 is TGTGCCAGCAGCCCCGGCAGGGGGCTAGTCCCTGGCTACACCTTC. The chain has TRBV7-9 and TRBJ1-2; 8 bases align to TRBD1. Germline CDR1 and CDR2: SEHNR and FQNEAQ (reference sequence). The CDR3 spans 15 residues. V lost 5 bases to trimming and J lost 7 bases; unmatched junction nucleotides: 12.

For this clonotype: A read error is possible here, since a much larger clone lies one base away. This chain connects TRBV5-1 to TRBJ1-1; TRBD1 might be the D (5 bases). Germline V gene data show CDR1 as SGHRS and CDR2 as YFSETQ. The V and J ends lost 0 bases and 2 bases respectively, with 17 bases between them. CDR3 size: 17 residues. Written as DNA, the CDR3 is TGCGCCAGCAGCTTGGCGCGGAGCCGGGACTCTAACACTGAAGCTTTCTTT. It is translated as CASSLARSRDSNTEAFF.

The CDR3 DNA is TGTGCCACCAGCAGAGCCGGCGGGGTTTGGGGGGAGACCCAGTACTTC. This gives the protein CATSRAGGVWGETQYF. This chain links TRBV15 with TRBJ2-5; the D gene is possibly TRBD2 (6 bases). CDR1 is LNHNV and CDR2 is YYDKDF in the germline V gene (reference sequence). The CDR3 has 16 amino acids. V was shortened by 1 base and J by 5 bases, with 17 bases between the two germline ends.

For the CDR3, the DNA is TGTGCCAGCAGCGCCGTAGGAGCGTCAGAGACCCAGTACTTC. Amino acids: CASSAVGASETQYF. This chain links TRBV13 with TRBJ2-5; no clear D gene. V was cut by 5 bases and J by 4 bases, with 14 bases left in between. CDR1 is PRHDT and CDR2 is FYEKMQ in the germline V gene (reference sequence). CDR3 length: 14 residues.

This clonotype was detected only a few times. V usage is TRBV29-1 and J usage is TRBJ1-1; D remains unclear. CDR1 and CDR2 from the germline V gene are SQVTM and ANQGSEA. V lost 4 bases and J lost 5, with 5 bases in between. This CDR3 region has 10 residues. CDR3 sequence (DNA): TGCAGCGTTGTAGTAACTGAAGCTTTCTTT. It encodes CSVVVTEAFF.

The chain couples TRBV20-1 to TRBJ1-1; tentative D call: TRBD1 (6 bases). The CDR3 has 14 residues. The germline V and J ends were trimmed by 5 bases and 4 bases, with 17 bases remaining between them. Per germline, CDR1 DFQATT and CDR2 SNEGSKA (reference sequence). Here the CDR3 DNA reads TGCAGTGCTGTTTCCCCCAGGGGAGGCACTGAAGCTTTCTTT. This translates into CSAVSPRGGTEAFF.

This clonotype was counted between two and nine times. The chain combines TRBV5-1 with TRBJ1-4, with TRBD1 as a possible D gene (5 bases). The length of the CDR3 is 14 residues. Germline V gene data show CDR1 as SGHRS and CDR2 as YFSETQ. V was pared by 4 bases and J by 7 bases, with 14 bases between. The CDR3 spells CASSQGRNSEKLFF. The CDR3 DNA is TGCGCCAGCAGCCAGGGACGGAACAGTGAAAAACTGTTTTTT.

V gene TRBV7-2 combines with J gene TRBJ2-5; 10 bases align to TRBD2. The CDR3 consists of 16 residues. Germline V CDR1 and CDR2: SGHTA, FQGNSA. After removal of 7 bases from V and 4 bases from J, the junction contained 12 bases not matched to a gene. The CDR3 loop reads CASTVGAGGARETQYF. The CDR3 DNA is TGTGCCAGCACCGTTGGAGCGGGGGGGGCACGAGAGACCCAGTACTTC. The full variable domain, rest sourced from reference TRBV7-2 and TRBJ2-5, is GAGVSQSPSNKVTEKGKDVELRCDPISGHTALYWYRQSLGQGLEFLIYFQGNSAPDKSGLPSDRFSAERTGGSVSTLTIQRTQQEDSAVYLCASTVGAGGARETQYFGPGTRLLVL.

A few counts support this clonotype. The chain recombines TRBV7-2 with TRBJ2-7; the match to TRBD2 covers 14 bases. The CDR3 covers 16 residues. Trimming cost V 5 bases and J 4 bases; bases outside gene matches: 7. CDR1 is SGHTA and CDR2 is FQGNSA in the germline V gene. DNA for the CDR3: TGTGCCAGCAGCGGGGGACTAGCGGGGGCGACATACGAGCAGTACTTC. This sequence encodes CASSGGLAGATYEQYF.

The chain employs TRBV10-3 and TRBJ2-1, with a weak D call TRBD1 (6 bases). From germline, CDR1 is ENHRY and CDR2 SYGVKD. The V end lost 6 bases, the J end lost 0 bases, and 21 bases lay between the germline ends. The CDR3 has 18 residues. CDR3 DNA: TGTGCCATCAGACGATTTAGAGAGGGGGATAACTCCTACAATGAGCAGTTCTTC. Amino acid sequence: CAIRRFREGDNSYNEQFF.

This clonotype was observed a few times. The chain uses TRBV5-1 and TRBJ1-1; D is unresolved. The CDR3 is made up of 17 amino acids. Germline CDR1 is SGHRS and CDR2 is YFSETQ. Trimming took off 5 bases at V and 7 bases at J, with 27 bases between the two ends. DNA for the CDR3: TGCGCCAGCAGGTCGACTGAACCGGACTACACTAATGGTGAAGCTTTCTTT. Encoded protein: CASRSTEPDYTNGEAFF.

The V gene is TRBV12-5, the J gene TRBJ2-6; TRBD2 is a possible D gene (6 bases). V was cut by 1 base and J by 4 bases, with 11 bases left in between. Germline V gene data show CDR1 as LGHNT and CDR2 as FRNRAP. The CDR3 length is 16 residues. CDR3 nucleotide sequence: TGTGCTAGTGGTTTGGACGGGGGAACGGGGGCCAACGTCCTGACTTTC. It specifies CASGLDGGTGANVLTF.

This clonotype showed up many times. The rearrangement joins TRBV12-3 or TRBV12-4 to TRBJ1-4; D is possibly TRBD1 (6 bases). V lost 7 bases and J 1 base, leaving 10 bases between the germline ends. The CDR3 contains 14 residues. CDR3 nucleotides: TGTGCCAGCAAACAGACAGGAACTAATGAAAAACTGTTTTTT. Translated, it gives CASKQTGTNEKLFF.

The chain couples TRBV20-1 to TRBJ2-7; no clear D. Trimming left V 3 bases short and J 2 bases short, with 17 bases between. This CDR3 is 15 amino acids long. Germline CDR1 and CDR2: DFQATT and SNEGSKA (reference sequence). CDR3: CSASNRTTYTYEQYF. The CDR3 DNA reads TGCAGTGCTAGTAACCGAACCACCTACACCTACGAGCAGTACTTC.

V gene TRBV7-8 combines with J gene TRBJ2-1; D may be TRBD1 (7 bases). The V end lost 1 base, the J end lost 9 bases, and 25 bases lay between the germline ends. Germline V lookup: CDR1 SGHVS, CDR2 FQNEAQ. The CDR3 sequence is 18 residues long. CDR3 bases: TGTGCCAGCAGCTTAGTTCGTAGGGGGGACAGTAGGGTTGTTGAGCAGTTCTTC. Translation gives CASSLVRRGDSRVVEQFF.

The chain carries TRBV30 and TRBJ1-2; TRBD1 matches 10 bases. This CDR3 spans 14 amino acids. CDR1 is GTSNPN and CDR2 is SVGIG in the germline V gene (reference sequence). Trimming took 3 bases from V and 8 from J; bases not matched to a gene: 9. The CDR3 loop reads CAWRTGTGVNGYTF. The DNA for the CDR3 is TGTGCCTGGAGGACCGGGACAGGGGTCAACGGCTACACCTTC.

There are many counts of this clonotype. The J gene is TRBJ2-1, the V gene TRBV20-1; no firm D call. The CDR3 runs to 14 residues. Per the germline V gene, CDR1 is DFQATT and CDR2 is SNEGSKA (reference sequence). The V end was cut by 6 bases, the J end by 4 bases, with 16 bases between. The CDR3 spells CSARNTIGYNEQFF. As DNA, the CDR3 is TGCAGTGCCAGGAACACGATCGGGTACAATGAGCAGTTCTTC.

The chain couples TRBV5-4 to TRBJ1-2; D remains ambiguous. The V end lost 0 bases, the J end lost 5 bases, and 8 bases lay between the germline ends. The CDR3 sequence is 13 residues long. Germline V gives CDR1 SGHNT, CDR2 YYREEE (reference sequence). CDR3 sequence reads: CASSLGQEYGYTF. CDR3 DNA sequence: TGTGCCAGCAGCTTGGGGCAAGAGTATGGCTACACCTTC.

This clonotype has only a few counts. The J gene is TRBJ2-2, the V gene TRBV5-1; TRBD1 agrees at 10 bases. Trimming cost V 0 bases and J 6 bases; bases outside gene matches: 2. CDR3 size: 15 residues. Per the germline V gene, CDR1 is SGHRS and CDR2 is YFSETQ. CDR3 amino acids: CASSLEGQGSGELFF. The CDR3, as DNA: TGCGCCAGCAGCTTGGAGGGACAGGGGTCCGGGGAGCTGTTTTTT.

This clonotype was picked up many times. This sequence joins TRBV29-1 and TRBJ1-3; D uncertain. The V end lost 8 bases, the J end lost 3 bases, and 11 bases lay between the germline ends. CDR3 size: 12 residues. The V gene's germline CDR1 is SQVTM and CDR2 ANQGSEA. CDR3 DNA sequence: TGCAGCACCGAATCTGGTGGAAACACCATATATTTT. This codes for CSTESGGNTIYF.

In this sample, this clonotype turned up a few times. V is TRBV6-6 and J is TRBJ1-1, with D hard to call. Germline CDR1 and CDR2: MNHNY and SVGAGI (reference sequence). The CDR3 runs 11 residues. Between the trimmed V and J ends, which lost 2 bases and 11 bases, there was a span of 9 bases. As DNA, the CDR3 is TGTGCCAGCAGTTACCCCGCCGACGCTTTCTTT. This gives the protein CASSYPADAFF.

In this sample, this clonotype turned up many times. The genes are TRBV15 and TRBJ2-2; D uncertain. V lost 1 base and J 3 bases, leaving 15 bases between the germline ends. The germline V gene has CDR1 LNHNV and CDR2 YYDKDF (reference sequence). This CDR3 comprises 17 residues. The CDR3 region is CATSRVPHGPYTGELFF. The DNA of the CDR3 is TGTGCCACCAGCAGAGTACCCCACGGCCCCTACACCGGGGAGCTGTTTTTT.